Listed here are 10 T cell receptor beta chains from one sample, sequenced in a study of Tregs in tolerant kidney transplant recipients. Related graft donors supplied nonmyeloablative bone marrow transplants, and mixed chimerism was transient. Data came from immunoSEQ multiplex PCR; TCRdb stores just in-frame clones and leaves some out. The table shows approximately 60,000 clones, with about 90% occurring only once. The specimen was CD4+ T cells from blood (PBMCs), collected 6 months after the transplant. The receptors here all came from a human patient who received a combined kidney and bone marrow transplant. Among the T cells, some may be from the graft donor.

This clone came up once. The chain is built from TRBV5-6 and TRBJ1-1, with TRBD1 matching 7 bases. Per germline, CDR1 SGHDT and CDR2 YYEEEE. The CDR3 is made up of 16 amino acids. The J segment lost 0 bases and the V segment lost 5 bases, leaving 10 bases of the junction unmatched. The CDR3 spells CASRKGTVVLNTEAFF. CDR3 in DNA: TGTGCCAGCAGGAAGGGGACAGTTGTCCTGAACACTGAAGCTTTCTTT.

The chain links TRBV5-5 to TRBJ1-5; no definite D call. Germline V CDR1 and CDR2: SGHKS, YYEKEE (reference sequence). V lost 0 bases to trimming and J lost 7 bases, with 11 bases between them. CDR3 length equals 14 residues. Here the CDR3 DNA reads TGTGCCAGCAGCTTGGGTGGTGGAGGACAGCCCCAGCATTTT. Its protein is CASSLGGGGQPQHF.

This sequence joins TRBV11-1 and TRBJ1-2; no reliable D call. The length of the CDR3 is 14 residues. V was clipped by 0 bases and J by 2 bases, with 7 bases between them. The germline V gene encodes CDR1 SGHAT and CDR2 FQDESV (reference sequence). In DNA form, the CDR3 reads TGTGCCAGCAGCTTAGCCGGCAGGAACTATGGCTACACCTTC. Its protein is CASSLAGRNYGYTF.

The chain combines TRBV7-3 with TRBJ2-1, with 16 positions matching TRBD2. V lost 2 bases to trimming and J lost 7 bases; unmatched junction nucleotides: 5. CDR3 length: 17 amino acids. Germline V gene sequence: CDR1 SGHTA, CDR2 FQGTGA. DNA of the CDR3: TGTGCCAGCAGCTTATCTCCGGGACTAGCGGGGGGGAATGAGCAGTTCTTC. Translation: CASSLSPGLAGGNEQFF.

The CDR3 nucleotides read TGTGCCAGCAGCTTGGCGCCTAGCGGGGGGAAAGAGCAGTACTTC. Its protein is CASSLAPSGGKEQYF. The chain recombines TRBV5-4 with TRBJ2-7; 11 bases match TRBD2. Looked up from germline, CDR1 is SGHNT and CDR2 is YYREEE (reference sequence). The ends lost 0 bases at V and 7 bases at J; junction bases unmatched: 6. This CDR3 contains 15 residues.

The rearrangement links TRBV7-9 to TRBJ2-1; D is possibly TRBD2 (5 bases). CDR3 length equals 13 residues. V was clipped by 5 bases and J by 0 bases, with 5 bases between them. The V gene's germline CDR1 is SEHNR and CDR2 FQNEAQ (reference sequence). The CDR3, as DNA: TGTGCCAGCAGCGGGAGCTCCTACAATGAGCAGTTCTTC. It codes for CASSGSSYNEQFF.

In its sample, this clone was seen a few times. V is TRBV7-6 and J is TRBJ1-2, with 9 bases identical to TRBD1. CDR1 is SGHVS and CDR2 is FNYEAQ in the germline V gene. V was pared by 3 bases and J by 6 bases, with 2 bases of the junction left unmatched. The CDR3 totals 13 residues. DNA for the CDR3: TGTGCCAGCAGCTTCCGGGACAGGGATGGCTACACCTTC. Protein sequence: CASSFRDRDGYTF.

The chain is built from TRBV11-3 and TRBJ2-6; D is perhaps TRBD2 (6 bases). CDR1 is SGHNT, CDR2 YENEEA, per germline. This CDR3 is 18 amino acids long. V shed 0 bases and J shed 1 base, with 13 bases lying between them. The CDR3 here is CASSLDGLARSGANVLTF. CDR3 sequence (DNA): TGTGCCAGCAGCTTAGATGGCCTAGCGCGGTCTGGGGCCAACGTCCTGACTTTC.

This clone was seen only once. This chain links TRBV6-5 with TRBJ2-3, with D tentatively TRBD1 (6 bases). This CDR3 comprises 15 residues. The germline V gene encodes CDR1 MNHEY and CDR2 SVGAGI. Trimming removed 6 bases from V and 3 bases from J, with 16 bases in between. CDR3 region: CASRPGQPWTDTQYF. The CDR3 nucleotides read TGTGCCAGCAGACCCGGACAGCCCTGGACAGATACGCAGTATTTT.

Here the CDR3 reads CASSRVLAGGNEQFF. For the CDR3, the DNA is TGTGCCAGCAGCCGTGTACTAGCGGGAGGCAATGAGCAGTTCTTC. The chain has TRBV11-3 and TRBJ2-1; 12 bases are shared with TRBD2. Germline lookup yields CDR1 SGHNT and CDR2 YENEEA. J gave up 6 bases and V 5 bases, and 5 bases lay outside the gene matches. The CDR3 runs to 15 residues.